The rows below give T cell receptor beta chains drawn from one sample of a study of CD8 T cells in ankylosing spondylitis. TCRdb reprocessed the 5' RACE reads via MiXCR and lists one record per CDR3 protein. The sample holds about 130,000 distinct CDR3 sequences, around 7.9% seen once. Sequencing was carried out using blood, either unsorted or a sorted T cell fraction (not recorded which). The origin of the receptors is a female donor with ankylosing spondylitis or in good health (not recorded which). Both conserved end residues are part of each CDR3. Each record gives: V gene, CDR3 length, D gene, J gene, clone size, CDR3 protein, CDR3 DNA. D genes are given only for firm matches. Size values are once, few and many counts, or a class for expanded clones, and some rows have none.

>TRBV25-1|18|TRBD2|TRBJ2-7|many
CASSERGTSGGPTYEQYF
TGTGCCAGCAGTGAACGGGGGACTAGCGGGGGGCCCACCTACGAGCAGTACTTC
>TRBV7-8|16|TRBD2|TRBJ2-3|many
CASSLVEAGVRDTQYF
TGTGCCAGCAGCTTAGTAGAAGCGGGGGTCCGGGATACGCAGTATTTT
>TRBV19|15|TRBD1|TRBJ1-3|few
CASSLPGTAGNTIYF
TGTGCCAGTAGCCTGCCCGGGACAGCCGGAAACACCATATATTTT
>TRBV7-9|15|TRBD2|TRBJ2-2|NA
CASSLERGYTGELFF
TGTGCCAGCAGCTTAGAGCGGGGGTACACCGGGGAGCTGTTTTTT
>TRBV5-1|15|NA|TRBJ2-1|many
CASSQQGTPTMEQFF
TGCGCCAGCAGCCAACAGGGGACTCCCACGATGGAGCAGTTCTTC
>TRBV20-1|10|NA|TRBJ2-1|many
CSVGGNEQFF
TGCAGTGTGGGGGGCAATGAGCAGTTCTTC
>TRBV7-6|14|NA|TRBJ2-7|many
CASSPGVGDYEQYF
TGTGCCAGCAGCCCCGGAGTGGGGGACTACGAGCAGTACTTC
>TRBV28|15|NA|TRBJ1-5|many
CASRVHRDSNQPQHF
TGTGCCAGCAGAGTCCACAGGGATAGCAATCAGCCCCAGCATTTT
>TRBV12-3/TRBV12-4|16|TRBD1|TRBJ2-3|many
CASSLPGTGGTDTQYF
TGTGCCAGCAGTTTACCGGGAACAGGGGGCACAGATACGCAGTATTTT
>TRBV20-1|15|NA|TRBJ1-5|NA
CSATRGPRGNQPQHF
TGCAGTGCTACTCGGGGTCCGAGGGGCAATCAGCCCCAGCATTTT
>TRBV4-1|15|NA|TRBJ2-7|many
CASSQEIRQTYEQYF
TGCGCCAGCAGCCAAGAGATTAGACAGACCTACGAGCAGTACTTC
>TRBV7-2|15|NA|TRBJ1-6|NA
CASSPAGRGYSPLHF
TGTGCCAGCAGCCCAGCGGGCAGGGGTTATTCACCCCTCCACTTT
>TRBV7-9|14|NA|TRBJ1-2|few
CASSLTGKDYGYTF
TGTGCCAGCAGCTTGACCGGGAAGGACTATGGCTACACCTTC
>TRBV2|15|NA|TRBJ1-5|many
CASSVSGGYSQPQHF
TGTGCCAGCAGTGTGAGCGGGGGATATAGTCAGCCCCAGCATTTT